This T cell receptor (beta chain) is drawn from a study of T cells in Graves' hyperthyroidism and ophthalmopathy. Of note for this clonotype: Sequence at one end of the junction differs from germline and may be a read error.

The source material, RNA transcripts, was used to amplify TCR beta CDR3 regions. Researchers ran a first-round RT-PCR on the TCR CDR3 using the HTBI primer set. One entry per CDR3 protein results from TCRdb running MiXCR on the multiplex PCR reads. The data show about 400,000 distinct CDR3 sequences, 13% to 15% seen once. Each person with ophthalmopathy scored at least 3 on the Clinical Activity Score, reached NOSPECS grade 4 or higher, and had been ill under 3 months. The CDR3 runs to 16 residues. Germline-derived CDR1 and CDR2 are SNHLY and FYNNEI. This chain links TRBV2 with TRBJ2-7; 12 positions agree with TRBD2. The TCR originated in a woman aged 55 to 70 with Graves' ophthalmopathy. The specimen sequenced was blood. The chain's CDR3 is CASRAGLAGTSSEQYF. CDR3 sequence (DNA): TGTGCCAGCAGGGCAGGACTAGCGGGAACCTCCTCCGAGCAGTACTTC. The full variable domain, its missing parts supplied by reference TRBV2 and TRBJ2-7, is EPEVTQTPSHQVTQMGQEVILRCVPISNHLYFYWYRQILGQKVEFLVSFYNNEISEKSEIFDDQFSVERPDGSNFTLKIRSTKLEDSAMYFCASRAGLAGTSSEQYFGPGTRLTVT.